These 7 T cell receptor beta chains originate from one sample sequenced in a study of shared clonotypes between healthy human individuals. Profiling relied on immunoSEQ multiplex PCR, and the TCRdb table lists in-frame clones only, not all of them. The profile covers around 2.1 million clones, with more than 90% appearing a single time and more than 0.1% taken by the ten largest. Sequenced: naive CD4+ T cells sorted from blood. Subset reported: CD45RA+ positively selected. The receptors here all came from a man aged 18 to 29 in good health.

The chain combines TRBV10-2 with TRBJ2-2, with TRBD2 identical over 8 bases. The CDR3 loop spans 15 amino acids. The germline gives CDR1 WSHSY, CDR2 SAAADI. V was pared by 7 bases and J by 2 bases, with 6 bases of the junction left unmatched. The CDR3 spells CASNQRGPNTGELFF. DNA of the CDR3: TGCGCCAGCAACCAGCGGGGGCCCAACACCGGGGAGCTGTTTTTT.

The chain carries TRBV2 and TRBJ2-5, with 7 bases aligning to TRBD1. The length of the CDR3 is 14 residues. The J segment lost 6 bases and the V segment lost 3 bases, leaving 7 bases of the junction unmatched. CDR1 is SNHLY and CDR2 is FYNNEI in the germline V gene. CDR3 region: CASSDGQGDKTQYF. The CDR3 nucleotides are TGTGCCAGCAGTGACGGGCAGGGGGACAAGACCCAGTACTTC.

This sequence joins TRBV11-1 and TRBJ2-7; D might be TRBD2 (7 bases). Germline assignment: CDR1 SGHAT and CDR2 FQDESV (reference sequence). This CDR3 comprises 15 residues. Trimming cost V 1 base and J 3 bases, with 13 bases left between them. CDR3 in amino acids: CASSLDTGGYYEQYF. CDR3 coding DNA: TGTGCCAGCAGCTTAGACACGGGGGGCTACTACGAGCAGTACTTC.

Concerning this clone: Within the sample, other DNA sequences also encode this same CDR3. V and J are TRBV5-1 and TRBJ1-1, with TRBD1 matching over 7 bases. V lost 4 bases and J lost 1; bases outside the gene matches: 4. CDR1 is SGHRS, CDR2 YFSETQ, per germline. The CDR3 has 14 residues. CDR3 in amino acids: CASSVQGQNTEAFF. The CDR3 nucleotides read TGCGCCAGCAGCGTACAGGGGCAGAACACTGAAGCTTTCTTT.

The rearrangement joins TRBV27 to TRBJ2-7; perhaps D is TRBD1 or TRBD2 (5 bases each). Germline V gene data show CDR1 as MNHEY and CDR2 as SMNVEV (reference sequence). The CDR3 runs to 11 residues. V lost 4 bases and J lost 10, with 11 bases in between. The CDR3 loop reads CASSSRGLQYF. DNA of the CDR3: TGTGCCAGCAGTTCCCGGGGCCTTCAGTACTTC.

This clone has a single count. The chain employs TRBV11-3 and TRBJ2-5, with no clear D. Germline CDR1 SGHNT, CDR2 YENEEA. The CDR3 totals 12 residues. Trimming shortened V by 4 bases and J by 7 bases, and 10 bases separated the two germline ends. Written as DNA, the CDR3 is TGTGCCAGCAGCTCCTTAAGAGGGACCCAGTACTTC. This encodes CASSSLRGTQYF.

J is TRBJ2-1 and V is TRBV4-2, with TRBD1 identical over 8 bases. Germline lookup yields CDR1 LGHNA and CDR2 YNFKEQ. The CDR3 loop spans 15 amino acids. V shed 1 base and J 4 bases; nucleotides not matched to a gene: 3. For the CDR3, the DNA is TGTGCCAGCAGCCAAGCAGGGGGCAGGTACAATGAGCAGTTCTTC. Residues: CASSQAGGRYNEQFF.